This TCR beta chain was sequenced for a study of blood T cells in healthy people across ages. The CDR3 totals 17 residues. Germline V gene data show CDR1 as MGHRA and CDR2 as YSYEKL. V shed 4 bases and J 1 base; nucleotides not matched to a gene: 7. Primers used in a second PCR of roughly 6 to 12 cycles were a sample-barcoded 5' primer and a J-beta primer mix. Each of the cDNA molecules was tagged by a template-switch adaptor with 12 random nucleotides. MiXCR was run by TCRdb on the 5' RACE reads, yielding one entry per CDR3 protein. The data hold around 1,900,000 distinct CDR3 sequences, with approximately 40% observed a single time.

The J gene is TRBJ1-3, the V gene TRBV4-1, with 10 bases lining up with TRBD1. Sequenced sample: blood. The receptor was isolated from a human donor in good health. CDR3 DNA sequence: TGCGCCAGCAGCCGGGAAGGACAGGGGGAGTCTGGAAACACCATATATTTT. This sequence encodes CASSREGQGESGNTIYF.